The sequence of this TCR beta chain was determined in a study of T cell clonality in common variable immunodeficiency. Study observations and caveats: Compared with healthy controls, CVID subjects showed increased TCRbeta clonality, mostly in about a third.

This clone was seen at least ten times. The antigen is not known. Both groups were predominantly of Caucasian heritage. Measured with immunoSEQ multiplex PCR; TCRdb has only the in-frame clones, and not every one. Reported are about 52,000 clones, none seen only once; the ten largest carry roughly 5.9%. The source material was peripheral blood mononuclear cells. This receptor was identified in a person between 18 and 70 years old in good health.

This chain's CDR3 is CASSTGQAYNEKLFF. The DNA read from the CDR3 is TGTGCCAGTAGTACCGGACAGGCGTATAATGAAAAA. J is TRBJ1-4 and V is TRBV19; 7 bases align to TRBD1. The observed sequence ends 3 residues before the CDR3 terminus, with the missing tail filled in from the germline J gene. After removal of 4 bases from V and 4 bases from J, the junction contained 6 bases not matched to a gene. Germline CDR1 LNHDA, CDR2 SQIVND (reference sequence). The CDR3 has 15 residues. The full variable domain, rest sourced from reference TRBV19 and TRBJ1-4, is DGGITQSPKYLFRKEGQNVTLSCEQNLNHDAMYWYRQDPGQGLRLIYYSQIVNDFQKGDIAEGYSVSREKKESFPLTVTSAQKNPTAFYLCASSTGQAYNEKLFFGSGTQLSVL.